This T cell receptor (beta chain) is from a study of T cell changes during pregnancy in multiple sclerosis. The assay was immunoSEQ multiplex PCR, and TCRdb's table has in-frame clones only and misses some. The table lists approximately 70,000 clones, roughly 94% of them singletons. V shed 1 base and J shed 1 base, with 10 bases lying between them. CDR3 size: 15 residues. Germline V CDR1 and CDR2: SGHTA, FQGNSA. Sequenced material: peripheral blood, taken in the second trimester of pregnancy. The sequence came from a female donor in good health, enrolled as a control in a pregnancy study. The chain couples TRBV7-2 to TRBJ1-1; unclear D gene. Here the CDR3 reads CASSLVGGGNTEAFF. In DNA form, the CDR3 reads TGTGCCAGCAGCTTAGTTGGCGGAGGGAACACTGAAGCTTTCTTT.